This T cell receptor beta chain emerged from a study of blood T cell repertoires in COVID-19. Whole-study context: Sites across the United States, Italy and Spain contributed samples from acute and convalescent COVID-19. PBMCs, B-cell-depleted T cells, or T cells provided the cDNA or gDNA that made up the material.

The CDR3 has 15 residues. The germline gives CDR1 SGHAT, CDR2 FQNNGV. Trimming removed 2 bases from V and 0 bases from J; junction bases left unmatched: 3. The data were produced by immunoSEQ multiplex PCR, yet TCRdb's version contains in-frame clones alone and is incomplete. The sample shows 200,000 to 300,000 clones, around 90% of them seen only once. The source of this sequence is a human donor in a cohort sampled during active COVID-19. This chain uses TRBV11-2 with TRBJ2-7, with 8 positions matching TRBD1. Sequencing input: peripheral blood. CDR3: CASSLPGQDSYEQYF. The DNA of the CDR3 is TGTGCCAGCAGCTTACCGGGACAGGACTCCTACGAGCAGTACTTC.